This is a list of T cell receptor beta chains from one sample in a study of spatial heterogeneity in lung cancer. TCRdb re-analysed the 5' RACE reads in MiXCR, keeping a single row per CDR3 protein. Among more than 25,000 distinct CDR3 sequences, 5.5% to 7% were seen once, and the ten largest hold 22%. The sample consisted of PBMCs, taken at follow-up. The source of these receptors is a male donor with early-stage non-small cell lung cancer. Each CDR3 is given with its conserved first and last residue. Each record gives: J gene, clone size, V gene, CDR3 protein. Only some rows state a clone size, as once, few, many or a class for expanded clones.

TRBJ2-1,NA,TRBV4-3,CASSRRLPTSGLTTYNEQFF
TRBJ1-6,few,TRBV6-1,CASSRGQASPLHF
TRBJ2-6,few,TRBV7-9,CASSPLSGANVLTF
TRBJ2-1,NA,TRBV20-1,CSAPSGKGVYNEQFF
TRBJ2-5,many,TRBV5-1,CASSFEETQYF
TRBJ2-5,NA,TRBV20-1,CSGSVGPETQYF
TRBJ1-5,many,TRBV6-1,CASSVGVEQPQHF
TRBJ1-6,many,TRBV7-6,CASSVGGMSPLHF
TRBJ2-4,few,TRBV7-3,CASSLNPPRDIQYF
TRBJ1-4,many,TRBV25-1,CASSGEKLFF
TRBJ2-5,many,TRBV5-1,CASSLAAVTETQYF
TRBJ2-7,many,TRBV9,CASSPGGYEQYF
TRBJ2-3,NA,TRBV7-3,CASSLAPPPGDTQYF
TRBJ2-7,few,TRBV19,CASSSGGTTYEQYF
TRBJ2-4,many,TRBV7-2,CASSLEAGKAKNIQYF
TRBJ1-4,many,TRBV15,CATGPGIATNEKLFF
TRBJ2-3,NA,TRBV7-9,CASSFSSGSTDTQYF
TRBJ2-1,many,TRBV16,CASSRRLNEQFF
TRBJ2-1,many,TRBV20-1,CSAESQGNEQFF
TRBJ2-3,few,TRBV5-1,CASSRSGTGGTDTQYF
TRBJ1-2,NA,TRBV29-1,CSVEDRMENYGYTF
TRBJ2-7,many,TRBV4-3,CASSQDIRGRSYEQYF
TRBJ1-1,NA,TRBV7-3,CASSLPTGNTEAFF
TRBJ2-6,many,TRBV12-3/TRBV12-4,CASSLSATFAGRANVLTF
TRBJ2-3,medium-sized,TRBV29-1,CSVGVGTSTDTQYF
TRBJ2-2,many,TRBV24-1,CATSDWPSRTGSTGELFF
TRBJ1-5,many,TRBV28,CASSLSVASNQPQHF
TRBJ2-4,many,TRBV9,CASSDEDWAKNIQYF
TRBJ1-2,many,TRBV4-3,CASSQTNGIGGYTF
TRBJ2-6,few,TRBV6-5,CASKRNRANSGANVLTF
TRBJ2-2,many,TRBV7-3,CASSPRPGLLRTGELFF
TRBJ2-5,many,TRBV20-1,CSANLDGIKTQYF
TRBJ1-1,NA,TRBV2,CASSPSGGWTEAFF
TRBJ1-6,few,TRBV30,CAWTGFYNSPLHF
TRBJ2-5,many,TRBV4-3,CASSHRNQETQYF
TRBJ1-1,NA,TRBV18,CASSPLEGREAFF
TRBJ2-7,few,TRBV30,CAWSQTGGSYEQYF
TRBJ1-3,few,TRBV20-1,CSARRGNGNTIYF
TRBJ2-5,many,TRBV7-2,CASSLGGAGETQYF
TRBJ1-1,NA,TRBV30,CAWSAHFGNTEAFF
TRBJ2-1,few,TRBV6-2/TRBV6-3,CASSRLLGVNEQFF
TRBJ2-5,many,TRBV29-1,CSVSQELRPGTQYF
TRBJ1-1,many,TRBV19,CASSITGTDLNTEAFF
TRBJ2-5,few,TRBV5-6,CASSRQETQYF
TRBJ2-3,many,TRBV20-1,CSARSLAADTQYF
TRBJ1-1,NA,TRBV7-3,CASSAGPNTEAFF
TRBJ2-3,NA,TRBV6-5,CASSYQRGRTDTQYF
TRBJ2-3,NA,TRBV12-3/TRBV12-4,CASSLTSGGTDTQYF
TRBJ2-5,many,TRBV6-5,CASSPWEQETQYF
TRBJ1-5,many,TRBV14,CASSQDLTAQHF
TRBJ2-3,NA,TRBV5-6,CASSWGDGTQYF
TRBJ2-1,NA,TRBV27,CASTLYRDRANEQFF
TRBJ2-3,many,TRBV29-1,CSVDRGQMNTQYF
TRBJ1-6,many,TRBV27,CASSLNRGPRYNSPLHF
TRBJ2-3,many,TRBV7-6,CASSPPGGVPDTQYF
TRBJ1-1,many,TRBV6-1,CASSGIQGAEAFF
TRBJ2-3,NA,TRBV5-1,CATTSGNPTDTQYF
TRBJ1-2,many,TRBV4-1,CASSQEEGVGYGYTF
TRBJ1-5,NA,TRBV28,CATETGEGVRNQPQHF